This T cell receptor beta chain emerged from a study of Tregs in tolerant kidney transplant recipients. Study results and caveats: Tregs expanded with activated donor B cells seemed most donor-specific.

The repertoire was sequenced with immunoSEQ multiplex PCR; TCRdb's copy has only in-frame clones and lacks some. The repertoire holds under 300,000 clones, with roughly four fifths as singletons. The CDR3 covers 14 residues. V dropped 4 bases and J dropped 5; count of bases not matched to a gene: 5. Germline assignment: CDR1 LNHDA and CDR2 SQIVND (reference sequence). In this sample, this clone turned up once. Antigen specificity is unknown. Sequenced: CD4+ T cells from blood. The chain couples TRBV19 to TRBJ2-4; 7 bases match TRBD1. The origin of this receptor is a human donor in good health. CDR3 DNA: TGTGCCAGTAGTAAGGGGGCCCCCCAAAACATTCAGTACTTC. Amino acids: CASSKGAPQNIQYF.